This T cell receptor (beta chain) is from a study of blood T cell repertoires in COVID-19. With 2 bases clipped from V and 6 bases from J, the junction kept 14 bases outside the gene matches. Germline V gene sequence: CDR1 MNHEY, CDR2 SMNVEV (reference sequence). The CDR3 totals 18 residues. Measured with immunoSEQ multiplex PCR; TCRdb has only the in-frame clones, and not every one. This table holds under 300,000 clones, around 90% found once. Grouping used clinical history reported by participants in a survey and questionnaire. The rearrangement joins TRBV27 to TRBJ2-2; 8 nucleotides line up with TRBD1. Material for sequencing was PBMCs or T cells enriched from blood (not recorded which). This clonotype originated in a woman aged 18-29 years who had recovered from COVID-19. CDR3 DNA sequence: TGTGCCAGCAGTTTAACTAGACGGGGGACAGGCTCGGCCGGGGAGCTGTTTTTT. Translating it yields CASSLTRRGTGSAGELFF.